This entry lists 27 T cell receptor beta chains sequenced from one sample in a study of blood T cell repertoires in COVID-19. TCRdb's copy holds only in-frame clones and misses some; the assay was immunoSEQ multiplex PCR. The sample has around 180,000 clones, approximately 90% seen once. Sequenced: peripheral blood. These receptors originate from a man aged 55 to 70 with acute or convalescent COVID-19.

The chain couples TRBV30 to TRBJ2-3; TRBD2 is a possible D gene (5 bases). The germline CDR1 and CDR2 sequences are GTSNPN and SVGIG (reference sequence). The CDR3 contains 15 residues. The V and J ends lost 0 bases and 5 bases respectively, with 15 bases between them. The CDR3 DNA reads as TGTGCCTGGAGTGTTGGGAGTTTGTATGTAGATACGCAGTATTTT. Translation: CAWSVGSLYVDTQYF.

This clone was seen just once. CDR3 in DNA: TGTGCCGTCCAGGGGTCTAGCACAGATACGCAGTATTTT. Its protein product is CAVQGSSTDTQYF. V and J are TRBV10-3 and TRBJ2-3; the D gene is possibly TRBD1 (6 bases). The length of the CDR3 is 13 residues. V gave up 11 bases and J gave up 0 bases, with 12 bases separating them. Germline values: CDR1 ENHRY, CDR2 SYGVKD.

This chain links TRBV5-5 with TRBJ1-1; D remains ambiguous. V was shortened by 7 bases and J by 1 base, with 8 bases between the two germline ends. Germline lookup yields CDR1 SGHKS and CDR2 YYEKEE (reference sequence). The CDR3 has 12 residues. The DNA for the CDR3 is TGTGCCAGCGGTAAAGCGAACACTGAAGCTTTCTTT. Residues: CASGKANTEAFF.

The chain combines TRBV19 with TRBJ1-3; TRBD1 matches at 10 bases. This CDR3 comprises 18 residues. CDR1 is LNHDA, CDR2 SQIVND, per germline (reference sequence). Trimming cost V 1 base and J 3 bases; bases outside gene matches: 9. The CDR3 sequence: CASSIVRPGQGFGNTIYF. The CDR3 bases are TGTGCCAGTAGTATAGTGAGGCCGGGACAGGGGTTTGGAAACACCATATATTTT.

This clone was seen a few times. This sequence joins TRBV21-1 and TRBJ1-6; the tabulated D call, TRBD1, remains unverified against the DNA. TRBV21-1 is reported as a pseudogene. CDR3 length: 15 residues. The CDR3 nucleotides read TGTGCCAGCAGCTTACGGACAGGCGGTAATTCACCCCTCCACTTT. Translated, it gives CASSLRTGGNSPLHF.

The gene calls are TRBV5-1 and TRBJ1-4; TRBD1 is a possible D gene (6 bases). V was shortened by 6 bases and J by 3 bases, with 15 bases between the two germline ends. The CDR3 runs to 15 residues. CDR1 and CDR2 from the germline V gene are SGHRS and YFSETQ. CDR3 sequence: CASTQGGLANEKLFF. CDR3 bases: TGCGCCAGCACTCAAGGGGGACTAGCTAATGAAAAACTGTTTTTT.

The V call is TRBV18, the J call TRBJ2-7, with 7 bases aligning to TRBD1. The CDR3 extends over 13 amino acids. Looked up from germline, CDR1 is KGHSH and CDR2 is LQKENI. V gave up 5 bases and J gave up 6 bases; unmatched junction bases: 7. The DNA for the CDR3 is TGTGCCAGCTCAACAGACAGGGTGGGCGAGCAGTACTTC. Amino acids: CASSTDRVGEQYF.

This clone was observed a single time. V gene TRBV12-3 or TRBV12-4 combines with J gene TRBJ1-2; D is ambiguous. The V and J ends lost 4 bases and 2 bases respectively, with 8 bases between them. This CDR3 is built from 13 residues. CDR3 sequence (DNA): TGTGCCAGCAGTTGGAGAGCGAACTATGGCTACACCTTC. Translated: CASSWRANYGYTF.

The genes are TRBV11-2 and TRBJ2-5, with TRBD2 identical over 8 bases. Germline V gene sequence: CDR1 SGHAT, CDR2 FQNNGV. Germline trimming cut 7 bases from V and 5 bases from J; bases unmatched to any gene: 15. CDR3 length equals 16 residues. CDR3 DNA: TGTGCCAGCACCGAAGGGCGCGGGGGGCCGTGGGAGACCCAGTACTTC. Its protein is CASTEGRGGPWETQYF.

This clone was observed many times. The chain combines TRBV12-5 with TRBJ1-1, with a tentative D call TRBD1 (5 bases). The CDR3 consists of 13 residues. V gave up 4 bases and J gave up 6 bases, with 12 bases separating them. Germline loops: CDR1 LGHNT, CDR2 FRNRAP. This CDR3 is CASGSTVVSEAFF. CDR3 DNA: TGTGCTAGTGGTTCGACAGTAGTTTCTGAAGCTTTCTTT.

The gene calls are TRBV24-1 and TRBJ2-2; possible D gene TRBD1, 6 bases. Germline V gene sequence: CDR1 KGHDR, CDR2 SFDVKD. The CDR3 contains 14 residues. The V gene lost 6 bases and the J gene lost 1 base, with 8 bases spanning the gap. The CDR3, as DNA: TGTGCCACCAGTACGACAGGGAACACCGGGGAGCTGTTTTTT. Its protein product is CATSTTGNTGELFF.

V gene TRBV7-6 combines with J gene TRBJ2-2; TRBD1 is a possible D gene (5 bases). There are 16 residues in the CDR3. Germline assignment: CDR1 SGHVS and CDR2 FNYEAQ. Trimming cost V 3 bases and J 0 bases, with 11 bases left between them. CDR3: CASSLRYRTNTGELFF. The DNA of the CDR3 is TGTGCCAGCAGCTTGCGTTACAGGACGAACACCGGGGAGCTGTTTTTT.

The V gene is TRBV24-1, the J gene TRBJ2-6, with D perhaps matching TRBD1 (6 bases). The V end was cut by 4 bases, the J end by 1 base, with 10 bases between. The CDR3 is made up of 16 amino acids. Germline CDR1 reads KGHDR; CDR2 reads SFDVKD. CDR3 region: CATSDPQGSGANVLTF. The CDR3 DNA reads TGTGCCACCAGTGACCCGCAGGGGTCTGGGGCCAACGTCCTGACTTTC.

DNA of the CDR3: TGTGCCAGCAGTGCGGGGGTTGGCGAAAAACTGTTTTTT. Encoded protein: CASSAGVGEKLFF. The J gene is TRBJ1-4, the V gene TRBV2, with D maybe TRBD1 (5 bases). Germline lookup yields CDR1 SNHLY and CDR2 FYNNEI. This CDR3 has 13 residues. V lost 4 bases, J lost 8 bases, and 11 bases lay in between.

Written as DNA, the CDR3 is TGTGCCAGCAGCCAACAGGGTTTGCGGAACACTGAAGCTTTCTTT. Translation: CASSQQGLRNTEAFF. This chain connects TRBV11-3 to TRBJ1-1; D might be TRBD1 (6 bases). CDR1 is SGHNT and CDR2 is YENEEA in the germline V gene. This CDR3 contains 15 residues. The V end was cut by 5 bases, the J end by 1 base, with 14 bases between.

This clone was observed a single time. The V call is TRBV18, the J call TRBJ2-5; possibly TRBD1 for D (5 bases). Germline loops: CDR1 KGHSH, CDR2 LQKENI. Trimming took 4 bases from V and 5 from J, leaving 11 bases between them. This CDR3 contains 13 residues. The CDR3 loop is CASSLTKGETQYF. Written as DNA, the CDR3 is TGTGCCAGCTCACTTACCAAGGGGGAGACCCAGTACTTC.

In DNA form, the CDR3 reads TGTGCCAGTAGTCCCGCGGGGGTAACTAATGAAAAACTGTTTTTT. Translated: CASSPAGVTNEKLFF. The chain has TRBV19 and TRBJ1-4; the D gene is possibly TRBD1 (5 bases). The germline V gene encodes CDR1 LNHDA and CDR2 SQIVND (reference sequence). The CDR3 covers 15 residues. Trimming cost V 5 bases and J 1 base, with 11 bases left between them.

The chain carries TRBV10-1 and TRBJ1-5; unclear D gene. The CDR3 is 16 amino acids. CDR1 and CDR2 (germline): WNHNN, SYGVQD (reference sequence). Trimming shortened V by 0 bases and J by 2 bases, and 11 bases separated the two germline ends. The CDR3 spells CASSESGVICNQPQHF. The CDR3 DNA reads TGCGCCAGCAGTGAGTCAGGAGTGATTTGCAATCAGCCCCAGCATTTT.

The genes are TRBV29-1 and TRBJ1-4; 9 positions match TRBD1. CDR1 is SQVTM, CDR2 ANQGSEA, per germline. This CDR3 contains 14 residues. V was clipped by 0 bases and J by 6 bases; unmatched bases: 2. The CDR3 is CSVEDRQGDEKLFF. The DNA for the CDR3 is TGCAGCGTTGAAGATCGACAGGGGGATGAAAAACTGTTTTTT.

V gene TRBV18 combines with J gene TRBJ2-1; weak D call: TRBD1 (5 bases). CDR1 is KGHSH, CDR2 LQKENI, per germline. With 3 bases removed from V and 5 bases from J, the gap between germline ends came to 8 bases. The CDR3 is made up of 13 amino acids. As DNA, the CDR3 is TGTGCCAGCTCACCTTTACAGGACAATGAGCAGTTCTTC. The encoded protein is CASSPLQDNEQFF.

The chain employs TRBV7-2 and TRBJ2-7; 7 nucleotides match TRBD2. V trimming: 7 bases; J trimming: 2 bases; junction bases outside the gene matches: 5. The CDR3 length is 13 residues. Germline CDR1 and CDR2: SGHTA and FQGNSA. CDR3 region: CASNEGGPYEQYF. CDR3 in DNA: TGTGCCAGCAATGAGGGAGGGCCCTACGAGCAGTACTTC.

The V gene is TRBV7-2, the J gene TRBJ1-4; D perhaps matches TRBD1 (5 bases). Trimming shortened V by 5 bases and J by 10 bases, and 17 bases separated the two germline ends. The CDR3 is 14 residues long. The germline V gene encodes CDR1 SGHTA and CDR2 FQGNSA. The CDR3: CASSKDRWASKLFF. CDR3 sequence (DNA): TGTGCCAGCAGCAAAGACAGATGGGCCTCAAAACTGTTTTTT.

This clone was counted a single time. The V call is TRBV5-6, the J call TRBJ1-5; 9 nucleotides match TRBD1. With 4 bases clipped from V and 12 bases from J, the junction kept 14 bases outside the gene matches. The CDR3 sequence is 15 residues long. The V gene's germline CDR1 is SGHDT and CDR2 YYEEEE. DNA of the CDR3: TGTGCCAGCAGCCTTTCGGGACAGGGCCATCTTAGCCAGCATTTT. Translation: CASSLSGQGHLSQHF.

V is TRBV29-1 and J is TRBJ2-5; a weak D match, TRBD1 (7 bases). V shed 4 bases and J shed 4 bases, with 13 bases lying between them. This CDR3 comprises 13 residues. The germline gives CDR1 SQVTM, CDR2 ANQGSEA. CDR3 amino acids: CSVGAGGIETQYF. The CDR3 coding sequence is TGCAGCGTTGGGGCAGGGGGGATAGAGACCCAGTACTTC.

This chain connects TRBV3-1 (or the pseudogene TRBV3-2) to TRBJ2-4; D is uncertain. V lost 10 bases, J lost 7 bases, and 14 bases lay in between. The germline V gene encodes CDR1 LGHDT and CDR2 YNNKEL (reference sequence). CDR3 length: 12 residues. CDR3: CATSTGANIQYF. The DNA of the CDR3 is TGTGCCACATCGACGGGTGCGAACATTCAGTACTTC.

The chain has TRBV14 and TRBJ1-3; 10 bases align to TRBD1. The CDR3 spans 15 residues. Germline CDR1 is SGHDN and CDR2 is FVKESK. Unmatched junction bases numbered 3, after V lost 1 base and J lost 6 bases. The CDR3 loop is CASSQAGTGVNTIYF. The CDR3 nucleotides are TGTGCCAGCAGCCAAGCGGGGACAGGGGTAAACACCATATATTTT.

This chain joins TRBV10-3 and TRBJ1-1; 7 positions agree with TRBD1. Germline V CDR1 and CDR2: ENHRY, SYGVKD. CDR3 length equals 12 residues. Trimming cost V 2 bases and J 13 bases; bases outside gene matches: 7. This CDR3 reads CAISEGQAPGFF. CDR3 in DNA: TGTGCCATCAGTGAGGGACAGGCACCGGGTTTCTTT.